The clone carrying this TCR beta chain was observed a few times. Its target is not known. The record originates from a study of cytomegalovirus exposure and HLA in healthy donors. Whole-study findings and limits: In all likelihood, a cluster of highly shared sequence variants was a sequencing artifact.

Use of 60 Vbeta and 13 Jbeta primers characterized the PCR. Sequenced by immunoSEQ multiplex PCR; TCRdb stores in-frame clones only, minus some. Among around 150,000 clones listed, around 64% were seen once. Specimen: PBMCs. This receptor was obtained from a woman aged 25 to 39 in good health and CMV-seronegative.

This chain's CDR3 is CASSLIVDRGLYNEQFF. The CDR3 region has the DNA TGTGCCAGCAGCTTAATAGTAGACAGGGGGCTCTACAATGAGCAGTTCTTC. The chain employs TRBV7-3 and TRBJ2-1; 10 positions agree with TRBD1. CDR1 and CDR2 (germline): SGHTA, FQGTGA. V lost 1 base, J lost 3 bases, and 6 bases stayed unmatched. CDR3 size: 17 residues.